The 17 T cell receptor beta chains below were found in one sample sequenced in a study of shared clonotypes between healthy human individuals. Profiled with immunoSEQ multiplex PCR; TCRdb holds only in-frame clones, not every one. The table has roughly 2,300,000 clones, 85% to 95% seen once; the top ten hold roughly 0.34%. The sequenced sample consisted of naive CD4+ T cells from PBMCs. Subset indicated: CD45RA+ positively selected. These receptors came from a man aged 18 to 29 in good health. Some clones in this sample may be carry-over from other donors' samples.

The chain carries TRBV5-4 and TRBJ1-5; D call uncertain. Germline V CDR1 and CDR2: SGHNT, YYREEE (reference sequence). The CDR3 has 13 residues. V was cut by 4 bases and J by 0 bases, with 5 bases left in between. Here the CDR3 DNA reads TGTGCCAGCAGCCATGATAGCAATCAGCCCCAGCATTTT. Amino acid sequence: CASSHDSNQPQHF.

The sample holds a few counts of this clone. The chain combines TRBV2 with TRBJ1-1, with D perhaps TRBD1 (6 bases). This CDR3 is 14 amino acids long. V lost 5 bases and J 0 bases, leaving 10 bases between the germline ends. Germline CDR1 reads SNHLY; CDR2 reads FYNNEI. Here the CDR3 reads CASSLGHLNTEAFF. In nucleotides, the CDR3 is TGTGCCAGCAGTTTGGGACATTTGAACACTGAAGCTTTCTTT. The full variable domain, completed using reference TRBV2 and TRBJ1-1, is EPEVTQTPSHQVTQMGQEVILRCVPISNHLYFYWYRQILGQKVEFLVSFYNNEISEKSEIFDDQFSVERPDGSNFTLKIRSTKLEDSAMYFCASSLGHLNTEAFFGQGTRLTVV.

This chain connects TRBV7-9 to TRBJ2-1; 11 bases align to TRBD2. The CDR3 is 16 residues long. V shed 5 bases and J 8 bases; nucleotides not matched to a gene: 11. CDR1 is SEHNR and CDR2 is FQNEAQ in the germline V gene (reference sequence). The CDR3 nucleotides read TGTGCCAGCAGCGTCGCTAGCGGGAGGAGTGGGGATGAGCAGTTCTTC. Amino acids: CASSVASGRSGDEQFF.

CDR3 nucleotide sequence: TGCGCCAGCAGTCAACTTTTACCGGGAAACTATGGCTACACCTTC. This translates into CASSQLLPGNYGYTF. The V gene is TRBV23-1, the J gene TRBJ1-2; D gene unclear. TRBV23-1 is an ORF, with its function uncertain. The V end lost 2 bases, the J end lost 2 bases, and 12 bases lay between the germline ends. This CDR3 is 15 amino acids long.

This clone is a singleton in its sample. This chain connects TRBV29-1 to TRBJ2-7; tentative D call: TRBD2 (6 bases). The length of the CDR3 is 15 residues. Trimming left V 7 bases short and J 0 bases short, with 19 bases between. Germline CDR1 SQVTM, CDR2 ANQGSEA. CDR3 coding DNA: TGCAGCGGGAGGGGAGCGGATTCAAGCTCCTACGAGCAGTACTTC. Its translation: CSGRGADSSSYEQYF.

This sequence joins TRBV28 and TRBJ2-1, with D possibly being TRBD2 (5 bases). Germline assignment: CDR1 MDHEN and CDR2 SYDVKM. Trimming left V 5 bases short and J 6 bases short, with 14 bases between. CDR3 length: 14 residues. The CDR3 DNA sequence: TGTGCCAGCAGTGCCGGGTGGAGGCTCAATGAGCAGTTCTTC. Translation gives CASSAGWRLNEQFF. Drawing the rest from reference TRBV28 and TRBJ2-1, the complete variable domain is DVKVTQSSRYLVKRTGEKVFLECVQDMDHENMFWYRQDPGLGLRLIYFSYDVKMKEKGDIPEGYSVSREKKERFSLILESASTNQTSMYLCASSAGWRLNEQFFGPGTRLTVL.

V usage is TRBV9 and J usage is TRBJ1-2; 10 bases are shared with TRBD1. Unmatched junction bases numbered 6, after V lost 0 bases and J lost 4 bases. From germline, CDR1 is SGDLS and CDR2 YYNGEE. The CDR3 extends over 16 amino acids. The CDR3: CASSVERDRGLYGYTF. CDR3 coding DNA: TGTGCCAGCAGCGTAGAACGGGACAGGGGACTCTATGGCTACACCTTC.

Turning to this clone: Other DNA variants within this sample encode the same CDR3. This chain connects TRBV28 to TRBJ2-5; D remains unclear. From germline, CDR1 is MDHEN and CDR2 SYDVKM. The CDR3 totals 12 residues. Trimming took off 3 bases at V and 1 base at J, with 3 bases between the two ends. CDR3 coding DNA: TGTGCCAGCAGTTTTCCCCAAGAGACCCAGTACTTC. Translation gives CASSFPQETQYF.

The V gene is TRBV7-6, the J gene TRBJ2-1, with D perhaps matching TRBD1 (6 bases). The CDR3 loop spans 15 amino acids. Germline V gene data show CDR1 as SGHVS and CDR2 as FNYEAQ. V was trimmed by 0 bases and J by 8 bases, leaving 14 bases between them. The CDR3 DNA reads as TGTGCCAGCAGCTTAGCGGGGGCGCGACGGTATGAGCAGTTCTTC. Its protein product is CASSLAGARRYEQFF.

The CDR3 DNA is TGTGCCATCAGTGAGTCTGCGGGAGGGCCAGATACGCAGTATTTT. It encodes CAISESAGGPDTQYF. The chain is built from TRBV10-3 and TRBJ2-3, with 9 bases aligning to TRBD2. Looked up from germline, CDR1 is ENHRY and CDR2 is SYGVKD. The V segment lost 0 bases and the J segment 4 bases; nucleotides outside the gene matches: 2. The CDR3 extends over 15 amino acids.

V usage is TRBV27 and J usage is TRBJ2-3, with TRBD1 as a possible D gene (6 bases). The length of the CDR3 is 13 residues. Germline V gene lookup returns CDR1 MNHEY and CDR2 SMNVEV (reference sequence). V was cut by 5 bases and J by 6 bases, with 12 bases left in between. The DNA for the CDR3 is TGTGCCAGCAGTCCCCGTAGGGGGGATACGCAGTATTTT. This gives the protein CASSPRRGDTQYF.

V is TRBV28 and J is TRBJ2-2, with a weak D call TRBD1 (6 bases). The CDR3 is 17 residues long. Germline assignment: CDR1 MDHEN and CDR2 SYDVKM. The V gene lost 8 bases and the J gene lost 5 bases, with 24 bases spanning the gap. In nucleotides, the CDR3 is TGTGCCAGCGGGGACAAGGAAAGGGGGTCCTGGACCGGGGAGCTGTTTTTT. This translates into CASGDKERGSWTGELFF.

The J gene is TRBJ2-3, the V gene TRBV7-9; 10 bases align to TRBD1. This CDR3 region has 18 residues. V lost 5 bases to trimming and J lost 1 base; unmatched junction nucleotides: 12. Germline lookup yields CDR1 SEHNR and CDR2 FQNEAQ (reference sequence). This CDR3 reads CASSAKGLGTGGTDTQYF. As DNA, the CDR3 is TGTGCCAGCAGCGCGAAGGGGCTGGGGACAGGGGGCACAGATACGCAGTATTTT.

The sample holds one count of this clone. The V call is TRBV6-6, the J call TRBJ1-2; TRBD1 agrees at 7 bases. V lost 6 bases and J lost 5; bases outside the gene matches: 6. The CDR3 spans 13 residues. The germline V gene has CDR1 MNHNY and CDR2 SVGAGI (reference sequence). The CDR3 region is CASRLAGGYGYTF. The CDR3 nucleotides are TGTGCCAGCAGACTGGCAGGGGGATATGGCTACACCTTC.

The chain carries TRBV2 and TRBJ1-1, with D possibly TRBD1 on 5 matching bases. This CDR3 contains 15 residues. Trimming removed 3 bases at V and 2 bases at J, with 13 bases between. Germline lookup yields CDR1 SNHLY and CDR2 FYNNEI. The CDR3 protein is CASSDGGGLNTEAFF. CDR3 nucleotide sequence: TGTGCCAGCAGTGACGGCGGGGGTCTAAACACTGAAGCTTTCTTT.

This rearrangement joins TRBV18 to TRBJ2-2, with no clear D. Trimming removed 3 bases from V and 0 bases from J, with 5 bases in between. This CDR3 has 14 amino acids. Germline CDR1 is KGHSH and CDR2 is LQKENI. The CDR3 reads CASSPNTNTGELFF. The CDR3 DNA sequence: TGTGCCAGCTCACCTAATACGAACACCGGGGAGCTGTTTTTT.

V gene TRBV21-1 combines with J gene TRBJ2-1. TRBV21-1 is recorded as a pseudogene. The CDR3 length is 13 residues. The DNA of the CDR3 is TGTGCTCCACCAGGGACCGTTAGGCGGGTCAGGTTCTTC. Encoded protein: CAPPGTVRRVRFF.